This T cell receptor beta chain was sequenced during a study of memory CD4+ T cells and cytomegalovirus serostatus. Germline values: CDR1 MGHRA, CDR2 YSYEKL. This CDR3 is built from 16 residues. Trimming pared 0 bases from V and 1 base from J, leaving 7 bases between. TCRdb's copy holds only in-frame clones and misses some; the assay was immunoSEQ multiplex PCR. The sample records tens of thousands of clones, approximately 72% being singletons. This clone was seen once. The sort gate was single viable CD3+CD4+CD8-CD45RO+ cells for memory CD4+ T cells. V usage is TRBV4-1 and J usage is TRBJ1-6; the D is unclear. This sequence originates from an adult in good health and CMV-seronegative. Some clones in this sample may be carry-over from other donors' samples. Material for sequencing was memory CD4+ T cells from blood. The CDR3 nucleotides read TGCGCCAGCAGCCAAGAGCGGGGTTCCTATAATTCACCCCTCCACTTT. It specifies CASSQERGSYNSPLHF.